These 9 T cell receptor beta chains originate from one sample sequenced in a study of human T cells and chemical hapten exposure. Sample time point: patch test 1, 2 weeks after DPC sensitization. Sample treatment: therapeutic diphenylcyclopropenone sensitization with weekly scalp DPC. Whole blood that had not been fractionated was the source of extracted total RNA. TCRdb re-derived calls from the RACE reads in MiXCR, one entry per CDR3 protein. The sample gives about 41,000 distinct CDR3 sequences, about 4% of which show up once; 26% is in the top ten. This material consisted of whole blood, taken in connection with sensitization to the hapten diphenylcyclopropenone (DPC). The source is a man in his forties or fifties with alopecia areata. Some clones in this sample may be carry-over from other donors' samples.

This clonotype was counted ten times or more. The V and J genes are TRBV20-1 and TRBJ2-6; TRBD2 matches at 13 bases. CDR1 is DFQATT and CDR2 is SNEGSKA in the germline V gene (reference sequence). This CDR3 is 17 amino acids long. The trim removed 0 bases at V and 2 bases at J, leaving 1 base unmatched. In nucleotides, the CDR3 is TGCAGTGCTAGAGACGGACTAGCGGGAGCTGGGGCCAACGTCCTGACTTTC. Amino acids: CSARDGLAGAGANVLTF.

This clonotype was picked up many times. Written as DNA, the CDR3 is TGCGCCAGCACCACAGACAGGGCATCGAACTATGGCTACACCTTC. It encodes CASTTDRASNYGYTF. The chain links TRBV4-1 to TRBJ1-2, with TRBD1 matching 7 bases. V was pared by 7 bases and J by 2 bases, with 10 bases of the junction left unmatched. Germline values: CDR1 MGHRA, CDR2 YSYEKL. The CDR3 loop spans 15 amino acids.

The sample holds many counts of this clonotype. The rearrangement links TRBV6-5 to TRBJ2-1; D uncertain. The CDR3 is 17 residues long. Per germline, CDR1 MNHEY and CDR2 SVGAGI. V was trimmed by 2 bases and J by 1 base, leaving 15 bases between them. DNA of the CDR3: TGTGCCAGCAGTTACGGCAGTTGGAAGGAGTCCTACAATGAGCAGTTCTTC. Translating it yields CASSYGSWKESYNEQFF.

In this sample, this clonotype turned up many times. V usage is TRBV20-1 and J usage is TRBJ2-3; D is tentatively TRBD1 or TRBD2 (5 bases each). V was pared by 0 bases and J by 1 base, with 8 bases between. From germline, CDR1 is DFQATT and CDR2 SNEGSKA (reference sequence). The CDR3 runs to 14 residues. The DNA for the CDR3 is TGCAGTGCTAGAGACGGGACGGGCACAGATACGCAGTATTTT. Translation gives CSARDGTGTDTQYF.

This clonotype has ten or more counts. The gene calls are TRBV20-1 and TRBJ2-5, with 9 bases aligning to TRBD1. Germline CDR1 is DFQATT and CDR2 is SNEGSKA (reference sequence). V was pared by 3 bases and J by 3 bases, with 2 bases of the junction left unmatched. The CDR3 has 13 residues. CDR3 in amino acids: CSASRDREETQYF. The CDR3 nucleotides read TGCAGTGCTAGCAGGGACAGGGAAGAGACCCAGTACTTC.

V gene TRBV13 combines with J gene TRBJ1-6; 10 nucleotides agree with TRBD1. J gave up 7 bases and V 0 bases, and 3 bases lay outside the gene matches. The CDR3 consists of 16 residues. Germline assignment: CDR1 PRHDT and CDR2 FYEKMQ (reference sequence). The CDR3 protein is CASSLGDRGGNSPLHF. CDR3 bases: TGTGCCAGCAGCTTAGGGGACAGGGGGGGAAATTCACCCCTCCACTTT.

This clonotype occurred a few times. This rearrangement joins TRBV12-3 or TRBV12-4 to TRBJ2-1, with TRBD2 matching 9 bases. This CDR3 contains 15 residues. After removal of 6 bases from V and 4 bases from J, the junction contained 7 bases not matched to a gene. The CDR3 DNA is TGTGCCAGCAGCCCCTGGACTAGCGAATACAATGAGCAGTTCTTC. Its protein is CASSPWTSEYNEQFF.

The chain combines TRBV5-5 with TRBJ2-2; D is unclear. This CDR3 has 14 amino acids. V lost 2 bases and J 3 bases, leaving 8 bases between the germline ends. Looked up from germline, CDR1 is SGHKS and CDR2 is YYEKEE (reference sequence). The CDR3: CASSFPRDTGELFF. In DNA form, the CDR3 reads TGTGCCAGCAGCTTCCCCCGAGACACCGGGGAGCTGTTTTTT.

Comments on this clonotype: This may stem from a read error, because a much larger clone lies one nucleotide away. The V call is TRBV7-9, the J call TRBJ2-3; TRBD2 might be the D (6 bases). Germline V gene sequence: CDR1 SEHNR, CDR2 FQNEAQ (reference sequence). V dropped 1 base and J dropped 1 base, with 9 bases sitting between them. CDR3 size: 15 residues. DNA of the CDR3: TGTGCCAGCAGCTTAGGCTGGGGGGGCACAGATACGCAGTATTTT. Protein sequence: CASSLGWGGTDTQYF.